This T cell receptor beta chain was identified in a study of T cell responses to AZD1222 COVID-19 vaccine. Regarding the study as a whole: At study baseline, merely five or six AZD1222 recipients were seropositive. Samples come after the peak T cell response, not at day 14. There were vaccine-associated CD4 TCRs across spike, dominant at 160-218 and 743-854.

Second-dose groups at about 4 or about 12 weeks were pooled. With respect to this clone: The antigen remains unidentified.

The CDR3 loop spans 16 amino acids. With 6 bases removed from V and 0 bases from J, the gap between germline ends came to 15 bases. Germline values: CDR1 MDHEN, CDR2 SYDVKM. Sequenced by immunoSEQ multiplex PCR; TCRdb stores in-frame clones only, minus some. In the table there are around 120,000 clones, about 90% of which are singletons. The chain couples TRBV28 to TRBJ1-3; D is possibly TRBD1 (5 bases). The starting material was peripheral blood, obtained 28 days after the second AZD1222 dose. The receptor's source is an adult who received the AZD1222 COVID-19 vaccine. CDR3 in amino acids: CASRSSGGSSGNTIYF. As DNA, the CDR3 is TGTGCCAGCAGATCGTCCGGGGGTTCCTCTGGAAACACCATATATTTT.